These 21 T cell receptor beta chains originate from one sample sequenced in a study of cytomegalovirus exposure and HLA in healthy donors. The PCR made use of 60 Vbeta and 13 Jbeta primers. Repertoires were generated with immunoSEQ multiplex PCR, while TCRdb's copy carries only in-frame clones and drops some. The sample holds fewer than 120,000 clones, 75% to 80% seen once. Source material: PBMCs. The receptors shown here come from a woman aged 25 to 39 in good health and CMV-seronegative.

V gene TRBV4-2 combines with J gene TRBJ2-1; TRBD2 matches 11 bases. The CDR3 loop spans 15 amino acids. The germline CDR1 and CDR2 sequences are LGHNA and YNFKEQ. Trimming took 4 bases from V and 5 from J; bases not matched to a gene: 4. As DNA, the CDR3 is TGTGCCAGCAGCCCATTAGCGGGGGGGGACAATGAGCAGTTCTTC. Translation: CASSPLAGGDNEQFF.

The gene calls are TRBV9 and TRBJ2-1; maybe TRBD1 (6 bases). Trimming shortened V by 4 bases and J by 8 bases, and 22 bases separated the two germline ends. The CDR3 extends over 16 amino acids. Germline V gene sequence: CDR1 SGDLS, CDR2 YYNGEE. CDR3 coding DNA: TGTGCCAGCAGCCCCCGAACAGGGTTCGGGCACGATGAGCAGTTCTTC. Translating it yields CASSPRTGFGHDEQFF.

The chain links TRBV30 to TRBJ2-5; unclear D gene. Looked up from germline, CDR1 is GTSNPN and CDR2 is SVGIG (reference sequence). V was clipped by 0 bases and J by 5 bases, with 10 bases between them. The length of the CDR3 is 13 residues. CDR3 protein: CAWSVWSGETQYF. The CDR3 nucleotides are TGTGCCTGGAGTGTTTGGTCCGGGGAGACCCAGTACTTC.

V is TRBV30 and J is TRBJ2-7; 11 bases map to TRBD1. CDR1 and CDR2 (germline): GTSNPN, SVGIG (reference sequence). CDR3 length equals 20 residues. The V gene end was trimmed by 3 bases and the J gene end by 4 bases; junction bases not matched to a gene: 23. The DNA for the CDR3 is TGTGCCTGGAGAGGTCTTCAGGGACAGGGGGGTTACGGGAGTGGTTACGAGCAGTACTTC. Translated, it gives CAWRGLQGQGGYGSGYEQYF.

The genes are TRBV28 and TRBJ1-2, with 10 bases identical to TRBD1. The CDR3 loop spans 14 amino acids. CDR1 is MDHEN and CDR2 is SYDVKM in the germline V gene. The J segment lost 8 bases and the V segment lost 4 bases, leaving 7 bases of the junction unmatched. CDR3 bases: TGTGCCAGCAGTTCACGGGACAGGGGCGGCGGCTACACCTTC. As protein: CASSSRDRGGGYTF.

V is TRBV2 and J is TRBJ1-2; possible D gene TRBD1, 5 bases. V gave up 4 bases and J gave up 4 bases, with 16 bases separating them. Germline CDR1 SNHLY, CDR2 FYNNEI. The CDR3 has 15 amino acids. The CDR3 reads CASSGGGRMAYGYTF. In DNA form, the CDR3 reads TGTGCCAGCAGTGGGGGGGGTAGAATGGCCTATGGCTACACCTTC.

This clone appeared many times. This rearrangement joins TRBV7-9 to TRBJ1-1; D uncertain. Germline values: CDR1 SEHNR, CDR2 FQNEAQ (reference sequence). The CDR3 is 13 amino acids. V was shortened by 1 base and J by 3 bases, with 6 bases between the two germline ends. As DNA, the CDR3 is TGTGCCAGCAGCTTAGTGAGGGACACTGAAGCTTTCTTT. Its translation is CASSLVRDTEAFF.

The chain uses TRBV5-1 and TRBJ2-7; D gene ambiguous. Germline V gene lookup returns CDR1 SGHRS and CDR2 YFSETQ. V lost 2 bases to trimming and J lost 9 bases, with 24 bases between them. The CDR3 runs to 16 residues. The CDR3 reads CASSFAAYTVATGQYF. Written as DNA, the CDR3 is TGCGCCAGCAGCTTTGCCGCCTATACGGTGGCTACGGGGCAGTACTTC.

This clone occurred a few times. V gene TRBV11-2 combines with J gene TRBJ2-7; tentative D call: TRBD1 (5 bases). V gave up 5 bases and J gave up 2 bases, with 25 bases separating them. Germline assignment: CDR1 SGHAT and CDR2 FQNNGV. CDR3 size: 18 residues. DNA for the CDR3: TGTGCCAGCAGCCCCATCTCGAGACAGAGAAGAAGGACCTACGAGCAGTACTTC. Translating gives CASSPISRQRRRTYEQYF.

The gene calls are TRBV5-8 and TRBJ1-2; D is possibly TRBD1 (5 bases). CDR3 length: 16 residues. The ends were cut back, 5 bases at V and 6 bases at J, with 23 bases in the middle. The germline CDR1 and CDR2 sequences are SGHTS and YDEGEE. This CDR3 is CASSEEFRPSRDGYTF. The CDR3 nucleotides are TGTGCCAGCAGTGAGGAGTTCCGGCCTTCCAGGGATGGCTACACCTTC.

The rearrangement links TRBV6-1 to TRBJ2-7, with 9 nucleotides matching TRBD2. The CDR3 extends over 15 amino acids. V lost 4 bases and J lost 4; bases outside the gene matches: 8. Germline V gene lookup returns CDR1 MNHNS and CDR2 SASEGT. In DNA, the CDR3 is TGTGCCAGCAGTGTTAGCGGGAGTGTGATGTACGAGCAGTACTTC. Protein: CASSVSGSVMYEQYF.

V and J are TRBV2 and TRBJ1-2; D unresolved. Germline assignment: CDR1 SNHLY and CDR2 FYNNEI. CDR3 length: 15 residues. Between the trimmed V and J ends, which lost 6 bases and 0 bases, there was a span of 14 bases. The CDR3 region is CASREPFGANYGYTF. The CDR3 nucleotides are TGTGCCAGCAGAGAGCCTTTTGGAGCTAACTATGGCTACACCTTC.

The chain is built from TRBV18 and TRBJ1-1; 8 bases align to TRBD1. Germline values: CDR1 KGHSH, CDR2 LQKENI. Trimming took 5 bases from V and 4 from J; bases not matched to a gene: 3. The CDR3 spans 13 residues. The CDR3 region has the DNA TGTGCCAGCTCAGACAGGGGACTCACTGAAGCTTTCTTT. Translating gives CASSDRGLTEAFF.

This rearrangement joins TRBV11-2 to TRBJ1-1, with D unclear. Germline loops: CDR1 SGHAT, CDR2 FQNNGV. The CDR3 length is 13 residues. Trimming shortened V by 7 bases and J by 1 base, and 10 bases separated the two germline ends. Here the CDR3 DNA reads TGTGCCAGCAATCGCGAGCCGAACACTGAAGCTTTCTTT. It yields the protein CASNREPNTEAFF.

The J gene is TRBJ2-7, the V gene TRBV4-1; the D gene is possibly TRBD1 (5 bases). This CDR3 region has 15 residues. From germline, CDR1 is MGHRA and CDR2 YSYEKL. The V gene lost 0 bases and the J gene lost 5 bases, with 14 bases spanning the gap. CDR3 coding DNA: TGCGCCAGCAGCCAAGATCCCACAGGTCCGGACGAGCAGTACTTC. Translating it yields CASSQDPTGPDEQYF.

This sequence joins TRBV2 and TRBJ1-6; 11 bases align to TRBD1. With 6 bases clipped from V and 10 bases from J, the junction kept 8 bases outside the gene matches. Germline CDR1 is SNHLY and CDR2 is FYNNEI. CDR3 length: 15 residues. For the CDR3, the DNA is TGTGCCAGCAGGGACGGGACAGGGGGATGGTCACCCCTCCACTTT. It translates to CASRDGTGGWSPLHF.

Only a few counts were recorded for this clone. V gene TRBV9 combines with J gene TRBJ2-1; 7 nucleotides align to TRBD2. V lost 2 bases and J lost 2; bases outside the gene matches: 4. CDR1 is SGDLS and CDR2 is YYNGEE in the germline V gene. The CDR3 extends over 15 amino acids. CDR3 amino acids: CASSVGSGAYNEQFF. CDR3 DNA: TGTGCCAGCAGCGTTGGGAGCGGGGCCTACAATGAGCAGTTCTTC.

The chain recombines TRBV25-1 with TRBJ1-6; weak D call: TRBD1 (6 bases). Deletions cut 0 bases from V and 7 bases from J, with 10 bases between. Germline-derived CDR1 and CDR2 are MGHDK and SYGVNS. This CDR3 region has 15 residues. This CDR3 is CASSEYQGSNSPLHF. CDR3 DNA: TGTGCCAGCAGTGAATATCAGGGGTCGAATTCACCCCTCCACTTT. The entire variable domain, with the rest obtained from reference TRBV25-1 and TRBJ1-6, is as follows: EADIYQTPRYLVIGTGKKITLECSQTMGHDKMYWYQQDPGMELHLIHYSYGVNSTEKGDLSSESTVSRIRTEHFPLTLESARPSHTSQYLCASSEYQGSNSPLHFGNGTRLTVT.

The chain uses TRBV30 and TRBJ2-1; a possible D gene is TRBD1 (6 bases). Germline V lookup: CDR1 GTSNPN, CDR2 SVGIG (reference sequence). This CDR3 has 15 residues. Trimming cost V 3 bases and J 6 bases, with 18 bases left between them. CDR3 coding DNA: TGTGCCTGGAGAGCCCAAGGACAGCTATTCAATGAGCAGTTCTTC. It is translated as CAWRAQGQLFNEQFF.

This chain joins TRBV2 and TRBJ1-2, with 7 bases lining up with TRBD1. J lost 1 base, V lost 2 bases, and 4 bases had no gene match. The germline CDR1 and CDR2 sequences are SNHLY and FYNNEI. CDR3 size: 15 residues. CDR3 in amino acids: CASSETGEDNYGYTF. The CDR3 DNA follows: TGTGCCAGCAGTGAAACAGGGGAAGATAACTATGGCTACACCTTC. Full variable domain (rest looked up from reference TRBV2 and TRBJ1-2): EPEVTQTPSHQVTQMGQEVILRCVPISNHLYFYWYRQILGQKVEFLVSFYNNEISEKSEIFDDQFSVERPDGSNFTLKIRSTKLEDSAMYFCASSETGEDNYGYTFGSGTRLTVV.

This chain uses TRBV2 with TRBJ2-5; 11 positions match TRBD2. CDR1 is SNHLY and CDR2 is FYNNEI in the germline V gene. This CDR3 is built from 14 residues. Trimming took 6 bases from V and 4 from J; bases not matched to a gene: 4. CDR3 protein: CASRTSGVGETQYF. In DNA form, the CDR3 reads TGTGCCAGCAGGACTAGCGGGGTGGGAGAGACCCAGTACTTC.